The 13 T cell receptor beta chains reported below all come from one sample, sequenced in a study of cytomegalovirus exposure and HLA in healthy donors. Use of 60 Vbeta and 13 Jbeta primers characterized the PCR. Sequenced by immunoSEQ multiplex PCR; TCRdb stores in-frame clones only, minus some. The table lists approximately 80,000 clones, roughly 73% of them singletons, with about 16% in the top ten. The sequencing input was PBMCs. Receptors were obtained from a woman between 40 and 55 years old in good health and CMV-seropositive.

This clone was detected once. V and J are TRBV6-5 and TRBJ2-7; 10 nucleotides line up with TRBD1. The germline V gene has CDR1 MNHEY and CDR2 SVGAGI. Unmatched junction bases numbered 11, after V lost 6 bases and J lost 6 bases. The CDR3 covers 15 residues. Written as DNA, the CDR3 is TGTGCCAGCAGGCGTTACCGGGACAGGGGTTGCGAGCAGTACTTC. Translated: CASRRYRDRGCEQYF.

Remarks on this clone: Other DNA sequences within the sample encode an identical CDR3. V and J are TRBV28 and TRBJ1-1; D is unclear. Germline assignment: CDR1 MDHEN and CDR2 SYDVKM. Trimming removed 3 bases at V and 1 base at J, with 6 bases between. The CDR3 runs to 13 residues. The CDR3 sequence is CASSLGRNTEAFF. The CDR3 DNA is TGTGCCAGCAGTTTGGGCAGGAACACTGAAGCTTTCTTT. Full variable domain (rest looked up from reference TRBV28 and TRBJ1-1): DVKVTQSSRYLVKRTGEKVFLECVQDMDHENMFWYRQDPGLGLRLIYFSYDVKMKEKGDIPEGYSVSREKKERFSLILESASTNQTSMYLCASSLGRNTEAFFGQGTRLTVV.

CDR3 loop: CASGSLGGQTEAFF. The CDR3 nucleotides read TGTGCTAGTGGTTCCCTCGGAGGGCAGACTGAAGCTTTCTTT. V and J are TRBV12-5 and TRBJ1-1; D uncertain. Trimming pared 4 bases from V and 5 bases from J, leaving 14 bases between. Germline V gene data show CDR1 as LGHNT and CDR2 as FRNRAP. CDR3 length equals 14 residues.

The chain is built from TRBV7-2 and TRBJ1-5; a possible D gene is TRBD1 (5 bases). This CDR3 comprises 13 residues. Germline V gives CDR1 SGHTA, CDR2 FQGNSA. Trimming stripped 3 bases from V and 5 bases from J, with 8 bases between. CDR3 amino acids: CASSLDKDQPQHF. As DNA, the CDR3 is TGTGCCAGCAGCTTGGACAAAGATCAGCCCCAGCATTTT.

This clone has only one observation. J is TRBJ2-2 and V is TRBV5-1, with TRBD2 identical over 10 bases. This CDR3 has 16 amino acids. V shed 4 bases, J shed 1 base, and the junction held 4 bases outside the gene matches. Germline CDR1 is SGHRS and CDR2 is YFSETQ. DNA of the CDR3: TGCGCCAGCAGCCCAATAGCGGGGGGGAACACCGGGGAGCTGTTTTTT. Protein sequence: CASSPIAGGNTGELFF.

There are a few counts of this clone. The CDR3 nucleotides read TGTGCCAGTTCAAGGGCGGGGGGCCAAGAGACCCAGTACTTC. Its protein is CASSRAGGQETQYF. V gene TRBV5-4 combines with J gene TRBJ2-5; 8 bases match TRBD2. The CDR3 is 14 amino acids. The ends lost 8 bases at V and 1 base at J; junction bases unmatched: 7. Germline lookup yields CDR1 SGHNT and CDR2 YYREEE (reference sequence). The whole variable domain, remainder taken from reference TRBV5-4 and TRBJ2-5, is ETGVTQSPTHLIKTRGQQVTLRCSSQSGHNTVSWYQQALGQGPQFIFQYYREEENGRGNFPPRFSGLQFPNYSSELNVNALELDDSALYLCASSRAGGQETQYFGPGTRLLVL.

The chain carries TRBV6-5 and TRBJ2-3, with unresolved D. Germline CDR1 MNHEY, CDR2 SVGAGI. The CDR3 runs to 11 residues. V was pared by 6 bases and J by 7 bases, with 8 bases between. CDR3 DNA: TGTGCCAGCAGCCGGTCGAATACGCAGTATTTT. As protein: CASSRSNTQYF.

This clone appeared a few times. V gene TRBV2 combines with J gene TRBJ2-1; TRBD1 matches at 7 bases. This CDR3 has 14 residues. Trimming at V came to 8 bases and at J to 4 bases, leaving 8 bases not matched to a gene. CDR1 and CDR2 from the germline V gene are SNHLY and FYNNEI. The CDR3 loop is CASGDRVPYNEQFF. CDR3 DNA: TGTGCCAGCGGAGACAGGGTTCCGTACAATGAGCAGTTCTTC.

As for this clone: Since the CDR3 does not end with the conserved phenylalanine or tryptophan, this likely comes from a read error. The chain combines TRBV29-1 with TRBJ1-5; the D gene is possibly TRBD1 (6 bases). Between the trimmed V and J ends, which lost 6 bases and 4 bases, there was a span of 13 bases. There are 13 residues in the CDR3. Germline assignment: CDR1 SQVTM and CDR2 ANQGSEA. The DNA for the CDR3 is TGCAGCGTCTCCGGGACACCAAATCAGCCCCAGCATGTT. It encodes CSVSGTPNQPQHV.

The rearrangement uses TRBV10-3 and TRBJ2-7; the D gene could be TRBD1 or TRBD2 (6 bases each). V was trimmed by 8 bases and J by 3 bases, leaving 17 bases between them. The CDR3 length is 14 residues. Germline values: CDR1 ENHRY, CDR2 SYGVKD. The CDR3 sequence is CAIGAGQGFYEQYF. The CDR3 DNA is TGTGCCATCGGTGCGGGACAAGGTTTCTACGAGCAGTACTTC.

V and J are TRBV5-5 and TRBJ1-1; maybe TRBD1 (5 bases). The germline gives CDR1 SGHKS, CDR2 YYEKEE (reference sequence). The CDR3 is made up of 14 amino acids. V was pared by 5 bases and J by 6 bases, with 17 bases between. CDR3 amino acids: CASRGLGETAEAFF. CDR3 DNA: TGTGCCAGCAGGGGATTAGGGGAAACAGCTGAAGCTTTCTTT.

This clone came up once. This chain joins TRBV28 and TRBJ1-2; D uncertain. The V and J ends lost 5 bases and 7 bases respectively, with 14 bases between them. Germline assignment: CDR1 MDHEN and CDR2 SYDVKM. The CDR3 spans 13 residues. The DNA of the CDR3 is TGTGCCAGCAGTCTAGGTAGGAGGGTTGGCTACACCTTC. This codes for CASSLGRRVGYTF.

The chain has TRBV9 and TRBJ2-5; a weak D match, TRBD2 (7 bases). The CDR3 is 15 amino acids. CDR1 and CDR2 (germline): SGDLS, YYNGEE. V lost 3 bases, J lost 2 bases, and 14 bases lay in between. Here the CDR3 reads CASSAFRGGQETQYF. The CDR3 nucleotides read TGTGCCAGCAGCGCCTTTAGGGGGGGACAAGAGACCCAGTACTTC.